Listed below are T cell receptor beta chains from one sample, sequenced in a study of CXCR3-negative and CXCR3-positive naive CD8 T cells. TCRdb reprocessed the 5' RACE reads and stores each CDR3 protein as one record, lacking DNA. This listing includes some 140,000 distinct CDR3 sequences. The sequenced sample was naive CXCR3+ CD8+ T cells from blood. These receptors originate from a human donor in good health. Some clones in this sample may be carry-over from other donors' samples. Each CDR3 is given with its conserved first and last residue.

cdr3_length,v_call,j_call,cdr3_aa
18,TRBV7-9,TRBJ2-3,CASSPRRVDQTEADTQYF
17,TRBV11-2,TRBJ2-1,CASSLSFSGGSYNEQFF
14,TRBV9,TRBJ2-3,CASSVERGADTQYF
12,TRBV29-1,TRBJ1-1,CSVQGGETGAFF
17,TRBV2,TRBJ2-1,CASSREREGRGSNEQFF
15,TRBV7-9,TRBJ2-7,CASSFLLQGSNEQYF
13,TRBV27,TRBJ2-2,CASSLNSVGELFF
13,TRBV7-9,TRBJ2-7,CASSFSSSYEQYF
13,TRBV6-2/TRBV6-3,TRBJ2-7,CASQTALSGEQYF
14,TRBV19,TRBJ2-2,CASSIVGASGELFF
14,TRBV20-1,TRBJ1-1,CSARAGGFYTEAFF
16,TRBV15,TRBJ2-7,CATSRESRQGAREQYF
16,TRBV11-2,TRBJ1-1,CASSFGLGQGSTEAFF
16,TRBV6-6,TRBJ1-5,CASSSLRQGAGQPQHF
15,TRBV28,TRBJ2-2,CASSFLGSSTGELFF
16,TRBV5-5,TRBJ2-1,CASSVLAGGYPNEQFF
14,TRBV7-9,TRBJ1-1,CASSHPEGAGKAFF
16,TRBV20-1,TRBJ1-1,CSARSWDRRLSTEAFF
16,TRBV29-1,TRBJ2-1,CSVEEAASGRVNEQFF
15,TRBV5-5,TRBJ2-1,CASSLVGDSYNEQFF
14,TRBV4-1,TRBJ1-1,CASSQEYRNAEAFF
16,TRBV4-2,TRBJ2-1,CASRDTGGHSYNEQFF
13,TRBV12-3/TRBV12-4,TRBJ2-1,CASSTDSAHEQFF
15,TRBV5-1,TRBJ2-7,CASSLAGIPSYEQYF
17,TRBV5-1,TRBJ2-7,CASSLFPLAGGAYEQYF
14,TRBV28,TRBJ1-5,CASSDRGASQPQHF